Below are 7 T cell receptor beta chains sequenced from a single sample in a study of blood T cell repertoires in COVID-19. Here immunoSEQ multiplex PCR was the method, and the copy in TCRdb shows in-frame clones only, minus some. The profile covers 200,000 to 300,000 clones, with about 88% appearing a single time and 4% taken by the ten largest. Sequenced sample: peripheral blood. These TCRs come from a man aged 60-69 years who had recovered from COVID-19.

In this sample, this clone turned up once. The V call is TRBV7-2, the J call TRBJ2-7, with 7 bases that match TRBD1. The CDR3 consists of 13 residues. Per the germline V gene, CDR1 is SGHTA and CDR2 is FQGNSA. J was trimmed by 3 bases and V by 3 bases; bases with no gene match: 2. DNA of the CDR3: TGTGCCAGCAGCTTGCAGGGGGTCTACGAGCAGTACTTC. It encodes CASSLQGVYEQYF.

This clone has just one count. V and J are TRBV29-1 and TRBJ2-7; 11 nucleotides match TRBD2. The CDR3 is 15 residues long. Germline-derived CDR1 and CDR2 are SQVTM and ANQGSEA. Trimming removed 4 bases from V and 0 bases from J; junction bases left unmatched: 5. The CDR3 region has the DNA TGCAGCGTTGTCCCTAGCGGGGGGTACTCCTACGAGCAGTACTTC. As protein: CSVVPSGGYSYEQYF.

This chain connects TRBV6-6 to TRBJ1-1; D unresolved. Per the germline V gene, CDR1 is MNHNY and CDR2 is SVGAGI (reference sequence). V dropped 7 bases and J dropped 6 bases, with 3 bases sitting between them. The CDR3 length is 9 residues. CDR3 sequence (DNA): TGTGCCAGCACCTCTGAAGCTTTCTTT. This gives the protein CASTSEAFF.

The chain combines TRBV5-1 with TRBJ2-5; TRBD2 matches 14 bases. The junction had 10 bases not matched to a gene; V was cut back by 4 bases and J by 5 bases. Germline V gives CDR1 SGHRS, CDR2 YFSETQ. The CDR3 totals 17 residues. The CDR3 nucleotides read TGCGCCAGCAGCACAGGGACTAGCGGGGGAGGGACGGAGACCCAGTACTTC. It encodes CASSTGTSGGGTETQYF.

The V gene is TRBV6-2 or TRBV6-3, the J gene TRBJ2-7; TRBD1 matches at 8 bases. Germline V CDR1 and CDR2: MNHEY, SVGEGT. The V segment lost 5 bases and the J segment 0 bases; nucleotides outside the gene matches: 9. The CDR3 sequence is 16 residues long. The CDR3 region is CASSAQGAPNSYEQYF. The CDR3 DNA reads as TGTGCCAGCAGTGCCCAGGGGGCCCCAAACTCCTACGAGCAGTACTTC.

The chain employs TRBV14 and TRBJ2-1; TRBD2 matches 9 bases. The germline V gene has CDR1 SGHDN and CDR2 FVKESK. V trimming: 5 bases; J trimming: 10 bases; junction bases outside the gene matches: 9. CDR3 length: 14 residues. The CDR3 is CASSGAGGLREQFF. The CDR3 nucleotides read TGTGCCAGCAGCGGAGCGGGGGGCTTAAGGGAGCAGTTCTTC.

V and J are TRBV7-8 and TRBJ1-1, with 7 bases aligning to TRBD1. Germline CDR1 reads SGHVS; CDR2 reads FQNEAQ. The CDR3 consists of 13 residues. V trimming: 6 bases; J trimming: 3 bases; junction bases outside the gene matches: 4. The CDR3 DNA follows: TGTGCCAGCAGACCCGGGACAGACACTGAAGCTTTCTTT. It yields the protein CASRPGTDTEAFF.